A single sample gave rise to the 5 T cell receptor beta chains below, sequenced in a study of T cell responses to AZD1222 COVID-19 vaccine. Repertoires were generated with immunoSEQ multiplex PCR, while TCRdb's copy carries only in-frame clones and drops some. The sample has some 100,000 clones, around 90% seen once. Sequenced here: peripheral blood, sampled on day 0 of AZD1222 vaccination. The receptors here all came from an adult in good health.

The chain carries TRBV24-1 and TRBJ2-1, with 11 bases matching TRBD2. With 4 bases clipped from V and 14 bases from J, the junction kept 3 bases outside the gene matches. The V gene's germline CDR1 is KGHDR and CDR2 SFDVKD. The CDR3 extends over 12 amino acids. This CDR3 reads CATSEYSGREFF. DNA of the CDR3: TGTGCCACCAGTGAATATAGCGGGAGGGAGTTCTTC.

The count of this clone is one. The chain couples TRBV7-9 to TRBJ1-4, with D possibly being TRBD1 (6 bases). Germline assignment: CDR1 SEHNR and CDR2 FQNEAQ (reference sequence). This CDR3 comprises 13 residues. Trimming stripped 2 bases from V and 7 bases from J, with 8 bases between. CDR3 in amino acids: CASSLRDTEKLFF. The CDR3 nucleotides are TGTGCCAGCAGCTTAAGGGACACTGAAAAACTGTTTTTT.

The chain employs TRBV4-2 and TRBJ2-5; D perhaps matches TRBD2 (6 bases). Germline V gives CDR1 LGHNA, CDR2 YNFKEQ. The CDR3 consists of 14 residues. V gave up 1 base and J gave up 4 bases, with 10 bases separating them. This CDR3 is CASSQAGVGETQYF. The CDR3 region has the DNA TGTGCCAGCAGCCAAGCGGGAGTGGGAGAGACCCAGTACTTC.

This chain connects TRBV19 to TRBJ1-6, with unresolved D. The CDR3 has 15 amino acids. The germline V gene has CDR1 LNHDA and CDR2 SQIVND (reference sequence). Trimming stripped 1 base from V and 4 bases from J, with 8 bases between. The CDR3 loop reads CASSIGADYNSPLHF. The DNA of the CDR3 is TGTGCCAGTAGTATAGGGGCAGATTATAATTCACCCCTCCACTTT.

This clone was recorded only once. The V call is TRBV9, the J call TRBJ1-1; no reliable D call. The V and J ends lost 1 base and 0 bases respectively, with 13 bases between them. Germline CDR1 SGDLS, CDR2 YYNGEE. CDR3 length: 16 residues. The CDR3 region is CASSVSGSHMNTEAFF. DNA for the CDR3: TGTGCCAGCAGCGTATCGGGCAGTCATATGAACACTGAAGCTTTCTTT.